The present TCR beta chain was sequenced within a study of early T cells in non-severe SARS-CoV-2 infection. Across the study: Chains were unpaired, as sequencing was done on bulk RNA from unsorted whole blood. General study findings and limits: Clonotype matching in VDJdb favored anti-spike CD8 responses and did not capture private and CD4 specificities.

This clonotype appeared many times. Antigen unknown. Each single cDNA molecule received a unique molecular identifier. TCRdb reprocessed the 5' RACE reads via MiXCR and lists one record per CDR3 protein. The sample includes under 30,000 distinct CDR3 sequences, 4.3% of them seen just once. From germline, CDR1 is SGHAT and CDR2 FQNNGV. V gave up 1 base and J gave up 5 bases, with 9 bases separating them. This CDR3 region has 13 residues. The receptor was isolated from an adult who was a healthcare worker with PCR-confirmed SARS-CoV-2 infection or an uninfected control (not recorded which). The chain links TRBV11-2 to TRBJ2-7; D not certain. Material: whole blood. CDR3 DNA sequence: TGTGCCAGCAGCTTAGTTCGGTCCGACGAGCAGTACTTC. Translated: CASSLVRSDEQYF.